These T cell receptor beta chains were read from a single sample in a study of OX40 agonist ivuxolimab in advanced cancers. Produced via immunoSEQ multiplex PCR; TCRdb's table is partial and in-frame only. The table has about 150,000 clones, 94% seen once; the top ten hold about 0.3%. The starting material was CD4+ or CD8+ T cells sorted from blood, obtained in a trial of the OX40 agonist ivuxolimab. The source of these receptors is an adult with an advanced solid tumor such as melanoma, head and neck, liver or kidney cancer. CDR3s include the opening cysteine and the closing phenylalanine or tryptophan. The D gene is left open where the match is weak. Clone size is not always given. Where it is, it says once, few, many or a class for expanded clones.

j_call v_call clone_size d_call cdr3_nt cdr3_aa
TRBJ2-7 TRBV27 once TRBD2 TGTGCCAGCAGTACCCTACTAGCGACGACTCCCTACGAGCAGTACTTC CASSTLLATTPYEQYF
TRBJ2-7 TRBV7-2 . . TGTGCCAGCAGCCTAGGGACGGCCTCCTACGAGCAGTACTTC CASSLGTASYEQYF
TRBJ2-4 TRBV10-1 . TRBD1 TGCGCCAGCAGTGCCGGGACAGGGGTCGGCATTCAGTACTTC CASSAGTGVGIQYF
TRBJ2-1 TRBV5-4 . TRBD2 TGTGCCAGCAGCCCTGGACTAGCGGGAATAAGAAATGAGCAGTTCTTC CASSPGLAGIRNEQFF
TRBJ1-2 TRBV19 once . TGTGCCAGTAGTTACGACAGAGCTAACTATGGCTACACCTTC CASSYDRANYGYTF
TRBJ1-1 TRBV27 few . TGTGCCAGCCACTCGCGGTCCCCAGGGAACACTGAAGCTTTCTTT CASHSRSPGNTEAFF
TRBJ2-1 TRBV7-3 . TRBD2 TGTGCCAGCAGCTTAGAAGGGGCTAGCGGGTCCTTCTCCTACAATGAGCAGTTCTTC CASSLEGASGSFSYNEQFF
TRBJ1-1 TRBV27 . . TGTGCCAGCAGTTTATCGTGGGGCACTGAAGCTTTCTTT CASSLSWGTEAFF
TRBJ2-1 TRBV28 once . TGTGCCAGCAGTCCACTTAGCGGTTCCTACAATGAGCAGTTCTTC CASSPLSGSYNEQFF
TRBJ1-4 TRBV14 . . TGTGCCAGCAGCCAAGATGGTCGGCGGAGTAGTGAAAAACTGTTTTTT CASSQDGRRSSEKLFF
TRBJ2-2 TRBV19 . TRBD2 TGTGCCAGTTCGACTAGCGGGAACACCGGGGAGCTGTTTTTT CASSTSGNTGELFF
TRBJ2-1 TRBV25-1 . . TGTGCCAGCAGTGCCAGGACATGGAATGAGCAGTTCTTC CASSARTWNEQFF
TRBJ1-1 TRBV9 . TRBD1 TGTGCCAGCAGCCCAAGGACGACAGGGGCCACTGAAGCTTTCTTT CASSPRTTGATEAFF
TRBJ2-3 TRBV5-4 once TRBD2 TGTGCCAGCAGCGTTAGCGGGGCCACGGGGGGTACGCAGTATTTT CASSVSGATGGTQYF
TRBJ2-2 TRBV7-9 . TRBD2 TGTGCCAGCAGCTTAGCGAGCGGGAGCGCGAACACCGGGGAGCTGTTTTTT CASSLASGSANTGELFF
TRBJ1-4 TRBV28 . TRBD1 TGTGCCAGCAGTCCTCGACAGGGGGCGACTAATGAAAAACTGTTTTTT CASSPRQGATNEKLFF